This T cell receptor (beta chain) came from a study of blood T cell repertoires in COVID-19. Study details: Material from acute and convalescent COVID-19 was sourced from the United States, Italy and Spain.

In the study's own analysis: For nucleated cells, counts were estimated from reference gene primer amplification. Repertoires were generated with immunoSEQ multiplex PCR, while TCRdb's copy carries only in-frame clones and drops some. V and J calls and clone size are given by that table; D and trimming were obtained from the DNA. This table holds approximately 150,000 clones, roughly 88% found once. This CDR3 has 14 amino acids. V gave up 5 bases and J gave up 6 bases; unmatched junction bases: 5. CDR1 is SNHLY, CDR2 FYNNEI, per germline. Source material: PBMCs or T cells enriched from blood (not recorded which). The chain combines TRBV2 with TRBJ2-2; 8 nucleotides line up with TRBD1. This TCR came from a man between 70 and 80 years old who had been exposed to COVID-19. The CDR3 nucleotides read TGTGCCAGCAGTTATTCACAGGGGGCCGGGGAGCTGTTTTTT. It encodes CASSYSQGAGELFF.